This T cell receptor (beta chain) was retrieved from a study of radiotherapy plus CTLA-4 blockade in lung cancer. Turning to the study itself: Of the patients, roughly 17% showed objective responses and around 32% attained disease control. Study-level results: Blood TCR clones of tumor origin expanded after radiotherapy plus ipilimumab.

This table comes from immunoSEQ multiplex PCR, and its TCRdb copy is limited to in-frame clones, with some not included. The sample includes about 98,000 clones, 82% seen only once; the top ten take around 3.7%. Notes on this clone: Antigen unknown.

Treatment of patients with chemo-refractory metastatic non-small-cell lung cancer consisted of focal radiation plus CTLA-4 blockade with ipilimumab. The material was peripheral blood, obtained from a patient treated with radiotherapy plus ipilimumab. This receptor was obtained from a human donor with non-small cell lung cancer who had a partial response to radiotherapy plus ipilimumab.

The CDR3 bases are TGTGCCAGCAGGGCCGGGACAGGGAGCTCCTACGAGCAGTACTTC. Protein sequence: CASRAGTGSSYEQYF. The chain has TRBV6-1 and TRBJ2-7; 9 bases are shared with TRBD1. Trimming took 6 bases from V and 0 from J; bases not matched to a gene: 6. Germline CDR1 MNHNS, CDR2 SASEGT. CDR3 length: 15 amino acids.